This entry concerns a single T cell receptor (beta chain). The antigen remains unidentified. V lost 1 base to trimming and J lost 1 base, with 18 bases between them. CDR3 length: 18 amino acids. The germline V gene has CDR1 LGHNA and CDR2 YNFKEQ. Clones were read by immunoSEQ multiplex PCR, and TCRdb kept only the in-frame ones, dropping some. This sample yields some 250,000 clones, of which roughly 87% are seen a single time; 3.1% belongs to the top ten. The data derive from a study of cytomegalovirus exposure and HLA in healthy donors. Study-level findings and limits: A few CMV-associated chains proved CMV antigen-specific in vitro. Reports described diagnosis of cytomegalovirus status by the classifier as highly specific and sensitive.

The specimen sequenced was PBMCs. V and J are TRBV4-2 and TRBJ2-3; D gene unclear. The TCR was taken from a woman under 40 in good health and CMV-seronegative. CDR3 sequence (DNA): TGTGCCAGCAGCCAAGTCCCCAAGGGATCTTATCGCACAGATACGCAGTATTTT. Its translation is CASSQVPKGSYRTDTQYF.